The T cell receptor beta chain under discussion was sequenced for a study of early T cells in non-severe SARS-CoV-2 infection. The germline gives CDR1 MDHEN, CDR2 SYDVKM. J was trimmed by 3 bases and V by 1 base; bases with no gene match: 9. This CDR3 has 17 residues. Separate cDNA molecules each had unique molecular identifiers attached to them. TCRdb used MiXCR to reprocess the 5' RACE reads, holding one entry per CDR3 protein. There are 75,000 to 100,000 distinct CDR3 sequences in the sample; 15% occur only once, and about 5.5% lies in the top ten. Sequenced sample: whole blood. The V and J genes are TRBV28 and TRBJ1-2, with 9 bases matching TRBD1. This TCR was sampled from an adult who was a healthcare worker with PCR-confirmed SARS-CoV-2 infection or an uninfected control (not recorded which). The CDR3 nucleotides are TGTGCCAGCAGTTTATACCCCGAAACAGGGGGCTACTATGGCTACACCTTC. It yields the protein CASSLYPETGGYYGYTF.